This record concerns one T cell receptor (beta chain) sequence. Antigen: not known. Naive CD8+ T cells showed a CD45RO-CCR7+CD27+CD95- phenotype. The CDR3 spans 14 residues. Per germline, CDR1 MNHEY and CDR2 SMNVEV (reference sequence). The authors made the TRB cDNA libraries by 5' RACE using UMI labels. With the 5' RACE reads reprocessed, TCRdb shows one record per CDR3 protein and no DNA. Its listing shows about 56,000 distinct CDR3 sequences. This specimen belongs to a study of CXCR3-negative and CXCR3-positive naive CD8 T cells. Overall study findings and caveats: Greater hydrophobicity was found in TRB CDR3s of CXCR3-positive naive cells than of CXCR3-negative naive cells.

The J gene is TRBJ2-7, the V gene TRBV27; without DNA, the TCRdb call of TRBD2 cannot be checked. The clonotype comes from a human donor in good health. Some clones in this sample may be carry-over from other donors' samples. Material: naive CXCR3+ CD8+ T cells from blood. The subset: CD45RO-CCR7+CD27+CD95- naive CD8+ T cells expressing CXCR3 (TNR3+). This CDR3 is CASSSGLETYEQYF.